The 27 T cell receptor beta chains reported below all come from one sample, sequenced in a study of blood T cell repertoires in COVID-19. TCRdb's copy holds only in-frame clones and misses some; the assay was immunoSEQ multiplex PCR. The sample yields tens of thousands of clones, 60% to 80% seen once. Source material: peripheral blood. The receptor source for this set is a man in his 70s with active or convalescent COVID-19.

The chain links TRBV3-1 (or the pseudogene TRBV3-2) to TRBJ2-1; TRBD2 aligns across 12 bases. The CDR3 consists of 16 residues. Germline V gene lookup returns CDR1 LGHDT and CDR2 YNNKEL (reference sequence). The ends lost 4 bases at V and 8 bases at J; junction bases unmatched: 9. The CDR3 protein is CASSPNRLAGEDEQFF. In DNA form, the CDR3 reads TGTGCCAGCAGCCCAAATAGACTAGCGGGAGAAGATGAGCAGTTCTTC.

This clone is a singleton in its sample. This chain connects TRBV28 to TRBJ1-2; TRBD1 matches 8 bases. This CDR3 contains 13 residues. Germline V CDR1 and CDR2: MDHEN, SYDVKM. The V gene end was trimmed by 3 bases and the J gene end by 7 bases; junction bases not matched to a gene: 4. In DNA, the CDR3 is TGTGCCAGCAGTTTGGGACAGGTTCGTGGCTACACCTTC. It specifies CASSLGQVRGYTF.

The chain combines TRBV7-2 with TRBJ2-2, with TRBD2 matching over 12 bases. Germline-derived CDR1 and CDR2 are SGHTA and FQGNSA. This CDR3 has 16 residues. V dropped 5 bases and J dropped 1; count of bases not matched to a gene: 2. The CDR3 protein is CASSPGLAGNTGELFF. DNA of the CDR3: TGTGCCAGCAGCCCGGGACTAGCGGGGAACACCGGGGAGCTGTTTTTT.

The chain combines TRBV29-1 with TRBJ2-1, with a tentative D call TRBD2 (6 bases). V lost 7 bases, J lost 3 bases, and 13 bases lay in between. The CDR3 length is 13 residues. Germline V CDR1 and CDR2: SQVTM, ANQGSEA. The CDR3: CSGRDPLYNEQFF. CDR3 bases: TGCAGCGGGCGGGATCCTCTCTACAATGAGCAGTTCTTC.

V and J are TRBV27 and TRBJ1-2; no clear D gene. The V and J ends lost 2 bases and 1 base respectively, with 23 bases between them. Germline loops: CDR1 MNHEY, CDR2 SMNVEV (reference sequence). CDR3 length: 19 amino acids. CDR3 DNA sequence: TGTGCCAGCAGTTTAAGAGGGAGCCGCCTCAATGGGTTTAACTATGGCTACACCTTC. It is translated as CASSLRGSRLNGFNYGYTF.

The chain carries TRBV4-3 and TRBJ2-2; 10 bases are a match to TRBD2. The CDR3 contains 16 residues. V dropped 3 bases and J dropped 7; count of bases not matched to a gene: 8. Looked up from germline, CDR1 is LGHNA and CDR2 is YSLEER. DNA of the CDR3: TGCGCCAGCAGCCACGAGGAGCGGGAGGGGCTCGGGGAGCTGTTTTTT. Protein product: CASSHEEREGLGELFF.

The chain recombines TRBV24-1 with TRBJ1-2; 11 nucleotides agree with TRBD1. Trimming removed 3 bases from V and 2 bases from J; junction bases left unmatched: 1. Germline V gene data show CDR1 as KGHDR and CDR2 as SFDVKD. CDR3 length: 15 amino acids. The CDR3: CATSDRDRGNYGYTF. CDR3 bases: TGTGCCACCAGTGATCGGGACAGGGGGAACTATGGCTACACCTTC.

This chain uses TRBV13 with TRBJ1-4, with D hard to call. Between the trimmed V and J ends, which lost 5 bases and 0 bases, there was a span of 10 bases. Germline V gene data show CDR1 as PRHDT and CDR2 as FYEKMQ (reference sequence). The CDR3 totals 15 residues. Written as DNA, the CDR3 is TGTGCCAGCAGCCCCCAGTCTGCAACTAATGAAAAACTGTTTTTT. Residues: CASSPQSATNEKLFF.

There are a few counts of this clone. This chain joins TRBV5-6 and TRBJ2-7; D might be TRBD1 (5 bases). Trimming pared 5 bases from V and 0 bases from J, leaving 15 bases between. The CDR3 covers 15 residues. The V gene's germline CDR1 is SGHDT and CDR2 YYEEEE. The CDR3 here is CASSIRTHFSYEQYF. The CDR3, as DNA: TGTGCCAGCAGTATCCGGACACACTTCTCCTACGAGCAGTACTTC. Combining the CDR3 with reference TRBV5-6 and TRBJ2-7 gives the whole variable domain DAGVTQSPTHLIKTRGQQVTLRCSPKSGHDTVSWYQQALGQGPQFIFQYYEEEERQRGNFPDRFSGHQFPNYSSELNVNALLLGDSALYLCASSIRTHFSYEQYFGPGTRLTVT.

The chain carries TRBV7-9 and TRBJ1-6, with TRBD1 identical over 7 bases. There are 14 residues in the CDR3. From germline, CDR1 is SEHNR and CDR2 FQNEAQ (reference sequence). After removal of 5 bases from V and 7 bases from J, the junction contained 5 bases not matched to a gene. CDR3 in amino acids: CASSLGQENSPLHF. DNA of the CDR3: TGTGCCAGCAGCCTCGGACAGGAAAATTCACCCCTCCACTTT. Complete variable domain (other parts from reference TRBV7-9 and TRBJ1-6): DTGVSQNPRHKITKRGQNVTFRCDPISEHNRLYWYRQTLGQGPEFLTYFQNEAQLEKSRLLSDRFSAERPKGSFSTLEIQRTEQGDSAMYLCASSLGQENSPLHFGNGTRLTVT.

The chain couples TRBV2 to TRBJ2-5, with 9 nucleotides matching TRBD2. This CDR3 spans 15 amino acids. V shed 6 bases, J shed 1 base, and the junction held 6 bases outside the gene matches. From germline, CDR1 is SNHLY and CDR2 FYNNEI. The CDR3 coding sequence is TGTGCCAGCAGGCAGCGGGAGGTGCCCCAAGAGACCCAGTACTTC. Protein: CASRQREVPQETQYF.

This chain connects TRBV29-1 to TRBJ1-5; D not resolved. Germline V lookup: CDR1 SQVTM, CDR2 ANQGSEA. V lost 3 bases and J 3 bases, leaving 12 bases between the germline ends. This CDR3 comprises 14 residues. The CDR3 here is CSVEVSYNNQPQHF. CDR3 in DNA: TGCAGCGTTGAGGTCAGTTATAACAATCAGCCCCAGCATTTT.

This clone was recorded only once. The gene calls are TRBV7-2 and TRBJ2-3; no reliable D call. The CDR3 loop spans 12 amino acids. V was cut by 6 bases and J by 5 bases, with 9 bases left in between. Per germline, CDR1 SGHTA and CDR2 FQGNSA. CDR3 nucleotide sequence: TGTGCCAGCAGGGAGACGGGAGATACGCAGTATTTT. Its protein product is CASRETGDTQYF.

This clone is a singleton in its sample. The chain has TRBV24-1 and TRBJ1-2, with TRBD1 as a possible D gene (6 bases). Germline CDR1 KGHDR, CDR2 SFDVKD. The V gene lost 3 bases and the J gene lost 8 bases, with 24 bases spanning the gap. The CDR3 totals 17 residues. CDR3 in DNA: TGTGCCACCAGTGATACATCAGGGACATCGGCCCGGGCGGGCTACACCTTC. It codes for CATSDTSGTSARAGYTF.

V and J are TRBV3-1 (or the pseudogene TRBV3-2) and TRBJ2-7, with D perhaps TRBD2 (6 bases). The V end was cut by 4 bases, the J end by 7 bases, with 14 bases between. This CDR3 contains 13 residues. In germline, CDR1 is LGHDT, CDR2 YNNKEL (reference sequence). The CDR3 DNA sequence: TGTGCCAGCAGCCGATCTTGGGACTTGGAGCAGTACTTC. Amino acid sequence: CASSRSWDLEQYF.

The chain is built from TRBV6-5 and TRBJ2-1; 9 positions match TRBD2. The V and J ends lost 2 bases and 4 bases, in that order; junction bases with no gene match: 3. The germline V gene encodes CDR1 MNHEY and CDR2 SVGAGI. This CDR3 is 15 amino acids long. In nucleotides, the CDR3 is TGTGCCAGCAGTTACGGTCTAGCGGGATACAATGAGCAGTTCTTC. Translation: CASSYGLAGYNEQFF.

This chain joins TRBV9 and TRBJ2-1, with 10 bases identical to TRBD2. The length of the CDR3 is 15 residues. The V and J ends lost 0 bases and 5 bases, in that order; junction bases with no gene match: 2. The germline V gene encodes CDR1 SGDLS and CDR2 YYNGEE. In nucleotides, the CDR3 is TGTGCCAGCAGCGTAGCCAGCGGGAGGGACAATGAGCAGTTCTTC. Encoded protein: CASSVASGRDNEQFF. Combining the CDR3 with reference TRBV9 and TRBJ2-1 gives the whole variable domain DSGVTQTPKHLITATGQRVTLRCSPRSGDLSVYWYQQSLDQGLQFLIQYYNGEERAKGNILERFSAQQFPDLHSELNLSSLELGDSALYFCASSVASGRDNEQFFGPGTRLTVL.

CDR3 residues: CASNYRANTGELFF. CDR3 in DNA: TGCGCCAGCAACTACAGGGCGAACACCGGGGAGCTGTTTTTT. The V and J genes are TRBV5-1 and TRBJ2-2, with a possible D match to TRBD1 (6 bases). The V gene's germline CDR1 is SGHRS and CDR2 YFSETQ. The CDR3 loop spans 14 amino acids. V lost 6 bases and J 0 bases, leaving 9 bases between the germline ends.

The gene calls are TRBV27 and TRBJ1-2, with D unresolved. V was clipped by 3 bases and J by 1 base, with 6 bases between them. Germline V gene sequence: CDR1 MNHEY, CDR2 SMNVEV (reference sequence). CDR3 length equals 13 residues. CDR3: CASSFSFNYGYTF. CDR3 sequence (DNA): TGTGCCAGCAGTTTCTCCTTTAACTATGGCTACACCTTC.

The V and J genes are TRBV9 and TRBJ1-6, with a weak D call TRBD1 (6 bases). V was trimmed by 6 bases and J by 10 bases, leaving 17 bases between them. Per the germline V gene, CDR1 is SGDLS and CDR2 is YYNGEE. There are 14 residues in the CDR3. The CDR3 protein is CASTRGAKGSPLHF. DNA for the CDR3: TGTGCCAGCACCCGGGGGGCTAAGGGCTCACCCCTCCACTTT.

The chain has TRBV27 and TRBJ2-2; the match to TRBD2 covers 9 bases. CDR3 length: 17 amino acids. V was clipped by 3 bases and J by 5 bases; unmatched bases: 10. Looked up from germline, CDR1 is MNHEY and CDR2 is SMNVEV (reference sequence). CDR3 loop: CASSFMVGTSSTGELFF. For the CDR3, the DNA is TGTGCCAGCAGTTTTATGGTTGGGACTAGCTCGACCGGGGAGCTGTTTTTT.

A few counts support this clone. V usage is TRBV10-1 and J usage is TRBJ2-2, with 8 bases that match TRBD2. Unmatched junction bases numbered 6, after V lost 2 bases and J lost 7 bases. Germline CDR1 and CDR2: WNHNN and SYGVQD (reference sequence). The CDR3 spans 15 residues. CDR3 nucleotide sequence: TGCGCCAGCAGTGAGAGCGGGGGAAGGCACGGGGAGCTGTTTTTT. It encodes CASSESGGRHGELFF.

This clone was seen once. This chain connects TRBV6-6 to TRBJ2-3, with D hard to call. Per the germline V gene, CDR1 is MNHNY and CDR2 is SVGAGI (reference sequence). The CDR3 covers 16 residues. V was shortened by 0 bases and J by 0 bases, with 10 bases between the two germline ends. The CDR3 coding sequence is TGTGCCAGCAGTTACTCAAGCGCGACTAGCACAGATACGCAGTATTTT. Protein product: CASSYSSATSTDTQYF.

CDR3 amino acids: CASSPGPSTEAFF. The DNA of the CDR3 is TGTGCCAGCTCACCAGGGCCTTCCACTGAAGCTTTCTTT. The chain is built from TRBV18 and TRBJ1-1; no reliable D call. CDR3 length: 13 amino acids. Trimming removed 2 bases from V and 4 bases from J, with 8 bases in between. Germline CDR1 is KGHSH and CDR2 is LQKENI.

The V call is TRBV18, the J call TRBJ1-5; D possibly corresponds to TRBD1 (6 bases). The CDR3 runs to 15 residues. The germline CDR1 and CDR2 sequences are KGHSH and LQKENI. V was cut by 3 bases and J by 4 bases, with 13 bases left in between. This CDR3 is CASSPSGQRNQPQHF. The CDR3 DNA reads as TGTGCCAGCTCACCGAGCGGACAGCGTAATCAGCCCCAGCATTTT.

This sequence joins TRBV6-2 or TRBV6-3 and TRBJ2-5; D may be TRBD2 (6 bases). Germline V gene lookup returns CDR1 MNHEY and CDR2 SVGEGT. This CDR3 has 13 residues. V gave up 4 bases and J gave up 7 bases, with 13 bases separating them. The CDR3 DNA sequence: TGTGCCAGCAGTTCGGGGGAAACGATGACCCAGTACTTC. Translated, it gives CASSSGETMTQYF.

CDR3 DNA sequence: TGCGCCAGCAGCCAAGATCGAGGACAGGGGGCGAGTGAGCAGTACTTC. Amino acid sequence: CASSQDRGQGASEQYF. This chain connects TRBV4-1 to TRBJ2-7; TRBD1 aligns across 11 bases. The germline CDR1 and CDR2 sequences are MGHRA and YSYEKL. V trimming: 0 bases; J trimming: 7 bases; junction bases outside the gene matches: 8. CDR3 length: 16 residues.